This T cell receptor (beta chain) was recovered during a study of T cell responses to AZD1222 COVID-19 vaccine. Whole-study findings and limits: The donors showed a predominance of white British ancestry and of females, with possible underestimation of clonal diversity. Once two AZD1222 doses were given, Spike-specific TCR breadth and depth went up.

Worth noting for this clone: Its target is not known.

Clones were read by immunoSEQ multiplex PCR, and TCRdb kept only the in-frame ones, dropping some. The table records some 130,000 clones, roughly 91% of them present only once. The CDR3 consists of 15 residues. CDR1 and CDR2 (germline): KGHSH, LQKENI. Trimming removed 3 bases at V and 8 bases at J, with 19 bases between. The origin of this receptor is an adult who received the AZD1222 COVID-19 vaccine. Sequenced material: peripheral blood, taken 28 days after the second AZD1222 dose. The chain couples TRBV18 to TRBJ1-1; D is uncertain. CDR3 residues: CASSPPGISGVEAFF. The CDR3 nucleotides read TGTGCCAGCTCACCGCCGGGTATCTCAGGAGTGGAAGCTTTCTTT.